The T cell receptor (beta chain) described here comes from a study of technical replicates of blood from a few donors. The CDR3 has 14 residues. CDR1 and CDR2 (germline): MDHEN, SYDVKM. The junction had 11 bases not matched to a gene; V was cut back by 7 bases and J by 7 bases. The data were produced by immunoSEQ multiplex PCR, yet TCRdb's version contains in-frame clones alone and is incomplete. This table holds 55,000 to 80,000 clones, around 92% found once. This TCR derives from a human donor in good health. Some clones in this sample may be carry-over from other donors' samples. The rearrangement joins TRBV28 to TRBJ2-3; 7 positions match TRBD1. The sequencing input was PBMCs. CDR3 in DNA: TGTGCCAGCATCCCTCCTGACAGGGCGAATACGCAGTATTTT. Translating it yields CASIPPDRANTQYF. The whole variable domain, remainder taken from reference TRBV28 and TRBJ2-3, is DVKVTQSSRYLVKRTGEKVFLECVQDMDHENMFWYRQDPGLGLRLIYFSYDVKMKEKGDIPEGYSVSREKKERFSLILESASTNQTSMYLCASIPPDRANTQYFGPGTRLTVL.